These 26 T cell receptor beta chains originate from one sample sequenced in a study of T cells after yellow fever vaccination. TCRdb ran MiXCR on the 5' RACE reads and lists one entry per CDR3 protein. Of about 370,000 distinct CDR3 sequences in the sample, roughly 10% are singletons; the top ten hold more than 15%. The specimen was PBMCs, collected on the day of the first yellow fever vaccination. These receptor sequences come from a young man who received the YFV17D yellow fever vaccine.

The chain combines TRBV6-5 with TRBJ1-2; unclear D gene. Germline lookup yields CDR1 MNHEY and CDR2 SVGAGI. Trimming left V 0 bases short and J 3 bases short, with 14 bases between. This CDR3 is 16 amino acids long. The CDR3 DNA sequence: TGTGCCAGCAGTTACTCGAGTGCCCTAACACACTATGGCTACACCTTC. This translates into CASSYSSALTHYGYTF.

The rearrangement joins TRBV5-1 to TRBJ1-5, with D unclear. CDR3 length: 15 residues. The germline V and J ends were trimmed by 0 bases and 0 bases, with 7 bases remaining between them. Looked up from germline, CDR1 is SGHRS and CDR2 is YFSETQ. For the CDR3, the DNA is TGCGCCAGCAGCTTGGGCAGCAATAGCAATCAGCCCCAGCATTTT. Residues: CASSLGSNSNQPQHF.

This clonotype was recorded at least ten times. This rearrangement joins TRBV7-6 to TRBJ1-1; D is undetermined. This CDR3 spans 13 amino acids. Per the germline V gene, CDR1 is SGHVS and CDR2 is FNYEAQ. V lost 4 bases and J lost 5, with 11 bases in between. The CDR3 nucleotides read TGTGCCAGCAGCTCCTCCCCGAGGACTGAAGCTTTCTTT. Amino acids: CASSSSPRTEAFF. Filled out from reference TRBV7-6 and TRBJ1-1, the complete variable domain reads GAGVSQSPRYKVTKRGQDVALRCDPISGHVSLYWYRQALGQGPEFLTYFNYEAQQDKSGLPNDRFSAERPEGSISTLTIQRTEQRDSAMYRCASSSSPRTEAFFGQGTRLTVV.

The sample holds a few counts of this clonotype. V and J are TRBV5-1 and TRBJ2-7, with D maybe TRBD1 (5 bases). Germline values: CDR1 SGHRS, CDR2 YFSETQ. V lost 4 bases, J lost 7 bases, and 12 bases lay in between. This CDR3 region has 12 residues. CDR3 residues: CASSPPGREQYF. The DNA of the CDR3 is TGCGCCAGCAGCCCCCCAGGGCGGGAGCAGTACTTC.

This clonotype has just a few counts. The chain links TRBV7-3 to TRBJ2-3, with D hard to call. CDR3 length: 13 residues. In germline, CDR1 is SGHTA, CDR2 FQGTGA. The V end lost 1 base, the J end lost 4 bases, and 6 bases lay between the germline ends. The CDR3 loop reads CASSLKPADTQYF. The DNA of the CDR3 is TGTGCCAGCAGCTTAAAGCCGGCAGATACGCAGTATTTT.

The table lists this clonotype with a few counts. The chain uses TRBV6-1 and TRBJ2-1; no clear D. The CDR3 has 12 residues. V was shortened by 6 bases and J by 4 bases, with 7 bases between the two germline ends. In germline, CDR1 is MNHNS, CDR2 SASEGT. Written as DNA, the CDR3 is TGTGCCAGCAGCGGCCAATACAATGAGCAGTTCTTC. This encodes CASSGQYNEQFF.

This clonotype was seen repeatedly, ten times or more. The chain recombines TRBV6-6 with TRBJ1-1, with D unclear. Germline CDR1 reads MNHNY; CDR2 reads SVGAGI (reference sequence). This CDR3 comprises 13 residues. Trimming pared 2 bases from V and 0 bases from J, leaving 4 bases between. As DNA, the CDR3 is TGTGCCAGCAGTTACACCATGAACACTGAAGCTTTCTTT. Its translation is CASSYTMNTEAFF.

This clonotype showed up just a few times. The CDR3 loop is CSVGSDAYEQYF. The CDR3 DNA sequence: TGCAGCGTTGGGTCAGACGCCTACGAGCAGTACTTC. This rearrangement joins TRBV29-1 to TRBJ2-7, with D unresolved. The V gene's germline CDR1 is SQVTM and CDR2 ANQGSEA. The CDR3 contains 12 residues. Between the trimmed V and J ends, which lost 4 bases and 2 bases, there was a span of 9 bases.

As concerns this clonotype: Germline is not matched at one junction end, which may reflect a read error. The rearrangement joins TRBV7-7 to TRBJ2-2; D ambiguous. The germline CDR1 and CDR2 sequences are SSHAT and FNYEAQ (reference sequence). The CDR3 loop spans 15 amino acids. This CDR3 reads CASSLNLLGTGELFF. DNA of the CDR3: TGTGCTAGCAGCTTAAACCTCCTAGGAACCGGGGAGCTGTTTTTT.

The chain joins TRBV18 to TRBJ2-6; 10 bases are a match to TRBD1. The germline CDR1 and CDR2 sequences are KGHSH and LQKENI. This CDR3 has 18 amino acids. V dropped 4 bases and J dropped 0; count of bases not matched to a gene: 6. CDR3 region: CASSLGQGGSSGANVLTF. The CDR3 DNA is TGTGCCAGCTCACTTGGACAGGGGGGATCCTCTGGGGCCAACGTCCTGACTTTC.

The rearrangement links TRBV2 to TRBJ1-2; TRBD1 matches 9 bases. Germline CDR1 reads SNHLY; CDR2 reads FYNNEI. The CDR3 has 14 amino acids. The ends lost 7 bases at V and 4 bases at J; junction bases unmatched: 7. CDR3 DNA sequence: TGTGCCAGCATAGGGACAGGGATACCCTATGGCTACACCTTC. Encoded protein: CASIGTGIPYGYTF.

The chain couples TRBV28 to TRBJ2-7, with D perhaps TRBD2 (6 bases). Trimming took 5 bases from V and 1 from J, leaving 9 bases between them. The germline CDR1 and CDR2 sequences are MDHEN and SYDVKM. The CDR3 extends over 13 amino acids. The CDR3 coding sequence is TGTGCCAGCAGTCCCGGGACTTCCTACGAGCAGTACGTC. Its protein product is CASSPGTSYEQYV.

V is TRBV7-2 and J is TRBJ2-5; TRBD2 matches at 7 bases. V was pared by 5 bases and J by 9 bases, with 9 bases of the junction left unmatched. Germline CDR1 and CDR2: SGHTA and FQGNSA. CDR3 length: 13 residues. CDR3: CASSGPPLAAQYF. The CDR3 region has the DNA TGTGCCAGCAGCGGGCCACCTCTAGCGGCCCAGTACTTC.

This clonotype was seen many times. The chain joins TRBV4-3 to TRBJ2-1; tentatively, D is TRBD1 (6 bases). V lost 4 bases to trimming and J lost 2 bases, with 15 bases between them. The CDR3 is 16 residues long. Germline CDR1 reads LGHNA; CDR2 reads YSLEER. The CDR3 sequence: CASSLYRELTYNEQFF. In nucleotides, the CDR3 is TGCGCCAGCAGCCTCTACAGGGAATTAACCTACAATGAGCAGTTCTTC.

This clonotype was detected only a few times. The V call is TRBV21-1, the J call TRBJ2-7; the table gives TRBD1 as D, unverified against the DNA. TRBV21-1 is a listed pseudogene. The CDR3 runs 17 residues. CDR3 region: CASSKARGGQENYEQYV. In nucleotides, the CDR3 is TGTGCCAGCAGCAAAGCGCGGGGGGGACAGGAAAACTACGAGCAGTACGTC.

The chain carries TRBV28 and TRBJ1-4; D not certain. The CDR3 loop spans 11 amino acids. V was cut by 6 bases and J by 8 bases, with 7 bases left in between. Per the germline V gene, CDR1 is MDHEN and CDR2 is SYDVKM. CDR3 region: CASRMNEKLFF. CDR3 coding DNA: TGTGCCAGCAGGATGAACGAAAAACTGTTTTTT. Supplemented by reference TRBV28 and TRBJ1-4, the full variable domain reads DVKVTQSSRYLVKRTGEKVFLECVQDMDHENMFWYRQDPGLGLRLIYFSYDVKMKEKGDIPEGYSVSREKKERFSLILESASTNQTSMYLCASRMNEKLFFGSGTQLSVL.

The CDR3 DNA is TGTGCCAGCAGCCAAGAGGGGACCGGGGGGCTCTACAATGAGCAGTTCTTC. Translated, it gives CASSQEGTGGLYNEQFF. This chain joins TRBV4-2 and TRBJ2-1; D perhaps matches TRBD2 (7 bases). Trimming removed 0 bases at V and 3 bases at J, with 15 bases between. This CDR3 is 17 amino acids long. Germline V gene sequence: CDR1 LGHNA, CDR2 YNFKEQ.

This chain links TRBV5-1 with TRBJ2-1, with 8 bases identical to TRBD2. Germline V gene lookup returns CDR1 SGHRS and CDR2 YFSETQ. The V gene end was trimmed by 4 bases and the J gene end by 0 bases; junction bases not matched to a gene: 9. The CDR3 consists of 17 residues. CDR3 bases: TGCGCCAGCAGCCTCAGCGAGCGGGGGCTCTCCTACAATGAGCAGTTCTTC. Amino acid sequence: CASSLSERGLSYNEQFF.

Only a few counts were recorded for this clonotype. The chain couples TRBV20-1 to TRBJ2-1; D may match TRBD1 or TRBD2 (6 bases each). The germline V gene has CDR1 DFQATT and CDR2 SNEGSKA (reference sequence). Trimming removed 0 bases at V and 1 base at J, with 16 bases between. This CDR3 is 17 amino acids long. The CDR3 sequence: CSARDRWGALSYNEQFF. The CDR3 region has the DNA TGCAGTGCTAGAGATCGGTGGGGGGCCTTGTCCTACAATGAGCAGTTCTTC.

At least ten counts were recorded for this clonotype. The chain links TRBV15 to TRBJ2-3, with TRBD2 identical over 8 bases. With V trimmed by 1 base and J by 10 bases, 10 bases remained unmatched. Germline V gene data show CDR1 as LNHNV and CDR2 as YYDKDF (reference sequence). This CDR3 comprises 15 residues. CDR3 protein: CATSRAGTSSISQYF. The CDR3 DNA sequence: TGTGCCACCAGCAGAGCCGGGACTAGTTCCATTTCGCAGTATTTT.

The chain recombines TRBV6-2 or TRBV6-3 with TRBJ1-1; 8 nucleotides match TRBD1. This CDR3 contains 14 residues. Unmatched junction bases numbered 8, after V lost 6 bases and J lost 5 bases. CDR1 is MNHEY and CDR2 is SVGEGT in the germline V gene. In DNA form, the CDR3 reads TGTGCCAGCAGCCGTGGACAGGGAGGGACTGAAGCTTTCTTT. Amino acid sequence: CASSRGQGGTEAFF.

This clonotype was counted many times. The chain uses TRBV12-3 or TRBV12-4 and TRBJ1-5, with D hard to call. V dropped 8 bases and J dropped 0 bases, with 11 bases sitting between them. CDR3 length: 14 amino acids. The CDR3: CASSQLDSNQPQHF. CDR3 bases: TGTGCCAGCTCCCAGCTAGATAGCAATCAGCCCCAGCATTTT.

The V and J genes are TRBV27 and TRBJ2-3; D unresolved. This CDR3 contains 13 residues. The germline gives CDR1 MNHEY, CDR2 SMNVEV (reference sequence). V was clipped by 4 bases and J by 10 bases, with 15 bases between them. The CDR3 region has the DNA TGTGCCAGCAGTTATATGACGGTTGGTGCGCAGTATTTT. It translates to CASSYMTVGAQYF.

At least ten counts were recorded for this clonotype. CDR3 sequence reads: CASSPGRVNTEAFF. CDR3 coding DNA: TGTGCCAGCAGTCCAGGGCGAGTGAACACTGAAGCTTTCTTT. V is TRBV18 and J is TRBJ1-1; D might be TRBD1 (5 bases). Trimming took off 8 bases at V and 0 bases at J, with 13 bases between the two ends. The CDR3 runs to 14 residues. Per germline, CDR1 KGHSH and CDR2 LQKENI.

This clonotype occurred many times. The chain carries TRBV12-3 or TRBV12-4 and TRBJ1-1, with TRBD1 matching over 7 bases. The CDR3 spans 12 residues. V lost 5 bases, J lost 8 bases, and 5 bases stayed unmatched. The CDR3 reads CASSLDRVEAFF. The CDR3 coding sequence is TGTGCCAGCAGTCTAGACAGGGTCGAAGCTTTCTTT.

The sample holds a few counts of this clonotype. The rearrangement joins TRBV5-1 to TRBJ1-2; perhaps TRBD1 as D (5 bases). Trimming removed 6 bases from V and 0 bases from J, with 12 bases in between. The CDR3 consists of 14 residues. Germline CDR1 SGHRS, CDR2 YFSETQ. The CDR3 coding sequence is TGCGCCAGCAAATCAGGGCAGGCTAACTATGGCTACACCTTC. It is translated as CASKSGQANYGYTF.